The 26 T cell receptor beta chains below were found in one sample sequenced in a study of T cells after yellow fever vaccination. TCRdb itself ran the 5' RACE reads through MiXCR, one entry per CDR3 protein. Of 300,000 or so distinct CDR3 sequences listed, over 10% are singletons. This sample comprised CD4+ T cells sorted from PBMCs, obtained 45 days after the yellow fever booster vaccination. These receptor sequences come from a man between 25 and 39 years old who received the YFV17D yellow fever vaccine.

This clonotype was picked up many times. This chain joins TRBV15 and TRBJ2-1; 7 bases are a match to TRBD2. The CDR3 consists of 18 residues. Germline V CDR1 and CDR2: LNHNV, YYDKDF (reference sequence). The trim removed 4 bases at V and 4 bases at J, leaving 16 bases unmatched. CDR3 residues: CATSKGRADESFYNEQFF. CDR3 DNA sequence: TGTGCCACCAGCAAGGGGAGGGCAGACGAATCTTTTTACAATGAGCAGTTCTTC.

This clonotype was picked up many times. The chain links TRBV6-2 or TRBV6-3 to TRBJ2-1, with no clear D. This CDR3 region has 13 residues. V lost 7 bases and J lost 6, with 13 bases in between. Germline CDR1 MNHEY, CDR2 SVGEGT. The CDR3, as DNA: TGTGCCAGCAAGCAAGCGACCCTCAATGAGCAGTTCTTC. Translating gives CASKQATLNEQFF.

The chain combines TRBV6-4 with TRBJ1-1, with D unclear. The germline V and J ends were trimmed by 0 bases and 4 bases, with 15 bases remaining between them. The CDR3 is 16 amino acids. Germline values: CDR1 MRHNA, CDR2 SNTAGT. For the CDR3, the DNA is TGTGCCAGCAGTGACTCAGAGAGCCGGTTCGGCACTGAAGCTTTCTTT. It encodes CASSDSESRFGTEAFF.

A word on this clonotype: A single base separates this from a much larger clone, so it may be a read error. The chain employs TRBV3-1 and TRBJ2-1; TRBD2 matches at 7 bases. Per the germline V gene, CDR1 is LGHDT and CDR2 is YNNKEL (reference sequence). There are 16 residues in the CDR3. The J segment lost 6 bases and the V segment lost 6 bases, leaving 14 bases of the junction unmatched. The CDR3 protein is CASSRWEGRASNEQFF. For the CDR3, the DNA is TGTGCCAGCAGTAGGTGGGAGGGCCGGGCCTCCAATGAGCAGTTCTTC.

This clonotype was picked up a small number of times. This chain uses TRBV20-1 with TRBJ2-3, with TRBD2 matching over 7 bases. Germline CDR1 reads DFQATT; CDR2 reads SNEGSKA (reference sequence). The J segment lost 0 bases and the V segment lost 5 bases, leaving 5 bases of the junction unmatched. The CDR3 length is 14 residues. In DNA form, the CDR3 reads TGCAGTGCTTATAGCGGGTCTAGCACAGATACGCAGTATTTT. Translating gives CSAYSGSSTDTQYF.

This clonotype has just a few counts. The gene calls are TRBV21-1 and TRBJ2-2; the table's D call, TRBD1, was not checked against the DNA. TRBV21-1 counts as a pseudogene. This CDR3 region has 15 residues. This CDR3 is CASSEGQGASGELFF. DNA of the CDR3: TGTGCCAGCAGCGAGGGACAGGGGGCCTCCGGGGAGCTGTTTTTT.

This clonotype was picked up a small number of times. The genes are TRBV20-1 and TRBJ2-7, with TRBD1 matching over 9 bases. V dropped 6 bases and J dropped 7; count of bases not matched to a gene: 13. This CDR3 region has 14 residues. Germline V gene data show CDR1 as DFQATT and CDR2 as SNEGSKA (reference sequence). The CDR3 DNA follows: TGCAGTGCCCTTACCTTACAGGGGGCGGGGGAGCAGTACTTC. This gives the protein CSALTLQGAGEQYF.

The genes are TRBV9 and TRBJ2-1, with 8 bases aligning to TRBD2. The V and J ends lost 4 bases and 10 bases, in that order; junction bases with no gene match: 10. The germline V gene has CDR1 SGDLS and CDR2 YYNGEE. CDR3 length: 14 amino acids. CDR3 residues: CASSLSGTAGEQFF. CDR3 bases: TGTGCCAGCAGCCTTAGCGGGACCGCGGGGGAGCAGTTCTTC.

Turning to this clonotype: The junction shows a germline mismatch at one end, possibly a read error. The gene calls are TRBV5-1 and TRBJ2-6, with 7 bases lining up with TRBD1. The V gene's germline CDR1 is SGHRS and CDR2 YFSETQ. The CDR3 has 17 residues. CDR3 sequence: CASSLGQGFSGAKVLTF. CDR3 nucleotide sequence: TGCGCCAGCAGCTTGGGACAGGGTTTCTCTGGGGCCAAAGTCCTGACTTTC.

The CDR3 protein is CASSLTPDYEAFF. In DNA form, the CDR3 reads TGCGCCAGCAGCTTGACCCCGGACTATGAAGCTTTCTTT. The rearrangement joins TRBV5-1 to TRBJ1-1; D uncertain. Trimming removed 1 base at V and 7 bases at J, with 11 bases between. The CDR3 has 13 amino acids. Germline V gene sequence: CDR1 SGHRS, CDR2 YFSETQ.

This clonotype was seen at least ten times. This chain connects TRBV7-9 to TRBJ1-1, with D uncertain. CDR3 length equals 13 residues. Per the germline V gene, CDR1 is SEHNR and CDR2 is FQNEAQ (reference sequence). The germline V and J ends were trimmed by 3 bases and 1 base, with 6 bases remaining between them. The CDR3 sequence: CASSFGRNTEAFF. CDR3 nucleotides: TGTGCCAGCAGCTTTGGGAGGAACACTGAAGCTTTCTTT.

A few counts support this clonotype. The V call is TRBV2, the J call TRBJ2-1, with TRBD2 matching 7 bases. V was pared by 8 bases and J by 0 bases, with 4 bases of the junction left unmatched. CDR1 and CDR2 from the germline V gene are SNHLY and FYNNEI. The CDR3 contains 14 residues. CDR3 coding DNA: TGTGCCAGCGGCGGGGAGGGCTCCTACAATGAGCAGTTCTTC. Encoded protein: CASGGEGSYNEQFF.

Details on this clonotype: Germline and junction disagree at one end, which may indicate a read error. The V and J genes are TRBV5-1 and TRBJ2-7; 7 bases fit TRBD2. The V gene's germline CDR1 is SGHRS and CDR2 YFSETQ. The CDR3 is 16 residues long. CDR3 sequence: CVSTSMPGEGLDEQYF. In DNA form, the CDR3 reads TGCGTCAGCACCTCAATGCCCGGGGAGGGGCTCGACGAGCAGTACTTC.

The V and J genes are TRBV9 and TRBJ2-2; 9 bases agree with TRBD2. Germline V CDR1 and CDR2: SGDLS, YYNGEE. The CDR3 spans 15 residues. Trimming removed 0 bases from V and 5 bases from J; junction bases left unmatched: 2. Here the CDR3 reads CASSVGLAGTGELFF. The DNA of the CDR3 is TGTGCCAGCAGCGTAGGTCTAGCGGGGACCGGGGAGCTGTTTTTT.

The chain uses TRBV15 and TRBJ2-1; TRBD2 is a possible D gene (6 bases). This CDR3 region has 16 residues. Trimming removed 5 bases from V and 4 bases from J, with 18 bases in between. CDR1 is LNHNV, CDR2 YYDKDF, per germline (reference sequence). The CDR3 DNA follows: TGTGCCACCAGCGTTTCCGGGACTCTCCCGTACAATGAGCAGTTCTTC. This codes for CATSVSGTLPYNEQFF.

This clonotype was recorded a few times. As DNA, the CDR3 is TGCAGTGCTAGAGGCGGGGGGAGCTCCTACGAGCAGTACTTC. Encoded protein: CSARGGGSSYEQYF. The chain uses TRBV20-1 and TRBJ2-7, with 8 bases lining up with TRBD2. There are 14 residues in the CDR3. The trim removed 1 base at V and 0 bases at J, leaving 2 bases unmatched. CDR1 and CDR2 from the germline V gene are DFQATT and SNEGSKA (reference sequence).

This chain joins TRBV12-3 or TRBV12-4 and TRBJ2-5; D possibly corresponds to TRBD1 (5 bases). The V end lost 1 base, the J end lost 1 base, and 10 bases lay between the germline ends. This CDR3 spans 15 amino acids. The CDR3 DNA is TGTGCCAGCAGTTTAGAGGGGTTGGGCCAAGAGACCCAGTACTTC. As protein: CASSLEGLGQETQYF.

The chain employs TRBV7-6 and TRBJ2-3; D remains ambiguous. Germline V lookup: CDR1 SGHVS, CDR2 FNYEAQ. V lost 5 bases to trimming and J lost 0 bases, with 9 bases between them. This CDR3 has 14 residues. CDR3 nucleotide sequence: TGTGCCAGCAGCCCAGTACCTAGCACAGATACGCAGTATTTT. It encodes CASSPVPSTDTQYF.

There are many counts of this clonotype. This sequence joins TRBV5-6 and TRBJ2-7; a possible D gene is TRBD2 (5 bases). CDR1 is SGHDT, CDR2 YYEEEE, per germline. The CDR3 runs 13 residues. The V end was cut by 0 bases, the J end by 2 bases, with 6 bases between. CDR3 amino acids: CASSLELAYEQYF. As DNA, the CDR3 is TGTGCCAGCAGCTTGGAACTAGCCTACGAGCAGTACTTC. Looking up the rest from reference TRBV5-6 and TRBJ2-7 gives the full variable domain: DAGVTQSPTHLIKTRGQQVTLRCSPKSGHDTVSWYQQALGQGPQFIFQYYEEEERQRGNFPDRFSGHQFPNYSSELNVNALLLGDSALYLCASSLELAYEQYFGPGTRLTVT.

This clonotype was seen many times. The chain couples TRBV7-9 to TRBJ1-5; D is unresolved. Germline V gene lookup returns CDR1 SEHNR and CDR2 FQNEAQ (reference sequence). V lost 1 base to trimming and J lost 6 bases, with 13 bases between them. This CDR3 has 15 amino acids. The CDR3 nucleotides read TGTGCCAGCAGCTTAGGTGGACGGCGGGGTCAGCCCCAGCATTTT. Amino acid sequence: CASSLGGRRGQPQHF.

The chain uses TRBV7-8 and TRBJ2-7; tentatively, D is TRBD2 (6 bases). This CDR3 is built from 17 residues. Trimming cost V 1 base and J 1 base, with 17 bases left between them. CDR1 and CDR2 (germline): SGHVS, FQNEAQ. CDR3 nucleotides: TGTGCCAGCAGCTTAGGCCTAGCGCTCTTTGGGTCCTACGAGCAGTACTTC. As protein: CASSLGLALFGSYEQYF.

The gene calls are TRBV6-2 or TRBV6-3 and TRBJ2-1, with TRBD2 matching over 7 bases. J gave up 8 bases and V 2 bases, and 15 bases lay outside the gene matches. Germline V CDR1 and CDR2: MNHEY, SVGEGT. This CDR3 has 17 residues. For the CDR3, the DNA is TGTGCCAGCAGTTACGTCTCCGGGACTACCGTTTTTCATGAGCAGTTCTTC. It encodes CASSYVSGTTVFHEQFF.

This clonotype was counted ten times or more. The V call is TRBV5-1, the J call TRBJ2-7, with TRBD1 matching 7 bases. V gave up 4 bases and J gave up 1 base; unmatched junction bases: 2. Germline V gene sequence: CDR1 SGHRS, CDR2 YFSETQ. This CDR3 region has 13 residues. CDR3 coding DNA: TGCGCCAGCAGCGGGGGACAGTCCTACGAGCAGTACTTC. Translating it yields CASSGGQSYEQYF.

The chain uses TRBV7-2 and TRBJ2-3; D uncertain. CDR3 size: 14 residues. CDR1 is SGHTA, CDR2 FQGNSA, per germline. The ends were cut back, 4 bases at V and 5 bases at J, with 13 bases in the middle. CDR3 region: CASSSMVPKDTQYF. The CDR3 DNA reads as TGTGCCAGCAGCTCTATGGTCCCAAAAGATACGCAGTATTTT.

The rearrangement links TRBV7-9 to TRBJ2-7, with a weak D call TRBD1 (5 bases). CDR1 SEHNR and CDR2 FQNEAQ come from the germline V gene (reference sequence). CDR3 size: 15 residues. The V and J ends lost 5 bases and 4 bases respectively, with 18 bases between them. CDR3: CASSPPLEGDYEQYF. The CDR3 nucleotides read TGTGCCAGCAGCCCCCCCTTAGAAGGGGATTACGAGCAGTACTTC.

Only a few counts were recorded for this clonotype. J is TRBJ1-6 and V is TRBV20-1; 9 nucleotides line up with TRBD1. In germline, CDR1 is DFQATT, CDR2 SNEGSKA (reference sequence). The CDR3 is 16 residues long. Unmatched junction bases numbered 12, after V lost 2 bases and J lost 10 bases. The CDR3: CSARSQSGTGLSPLHF. The CDR3, as DNA: TGCAGTGCTAGATCTCAGTCCGGGACAGGGTTGTCACCCCTCCACTTT.